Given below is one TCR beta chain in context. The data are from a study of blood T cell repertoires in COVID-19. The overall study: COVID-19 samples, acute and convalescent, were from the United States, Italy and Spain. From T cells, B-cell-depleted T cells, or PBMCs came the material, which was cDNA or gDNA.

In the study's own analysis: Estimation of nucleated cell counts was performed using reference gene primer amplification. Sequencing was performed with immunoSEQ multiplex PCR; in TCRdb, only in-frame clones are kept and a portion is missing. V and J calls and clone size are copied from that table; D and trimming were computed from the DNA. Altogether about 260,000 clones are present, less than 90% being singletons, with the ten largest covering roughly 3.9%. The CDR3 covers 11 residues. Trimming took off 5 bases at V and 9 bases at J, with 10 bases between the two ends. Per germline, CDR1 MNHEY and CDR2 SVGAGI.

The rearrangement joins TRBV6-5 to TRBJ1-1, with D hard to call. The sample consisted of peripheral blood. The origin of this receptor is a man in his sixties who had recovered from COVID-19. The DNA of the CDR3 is TGTGCCAGCAGTACCTGGACTCAAGCTTTCTTT. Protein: CASSTWTQAFF.